This T cell receptor (beta chain) was identified during a study of tumor and adjacent non-tumor tissue in lung cancer. Overall study results and limits: Top 100 clones took a larger repertoire share in normal lung.

This sample's RNA came from whole unsorted tissue. The normal lung tissue was taken more than 3 cm from the tumor edge. A modified ARM-PCR protocol with three rounds of nested PCR amplified TCRbeta. In TCRdb, the multiplex PCR reads were re-called with MiXCR into one record per CDR3 protein. The table shows 35,000 to 55,000 distinct CDR3 sequences, with 60% occurring only once. The germline V and J ends were trimmed by 2 bases and 0 bases, with 4 bases remaining between them. This CDR3 is built from 12 residues. Germline V gives CDR1 GTSNPN, CDR2 SVGIG (reference sequence). This clonotype was seen at least ten times. Its matching antigen is unknown.

The sample comprised distant non-tumor lung tissue. J is TRBJ1-1 and V is TRBV30; D not resolved. The TCR originated in a man aged 50 to 60 with non-small cell lung cancer. The CDR3 here is CAWSKMNTEAFF. In DNA, the CDR3 is TGTGCCTGGAGTAAAATGAACACTGAAGCTTTCTTT. The full variable domain, its missing parts supplied by reference TRBV30 and TRBJ1-1, is SQTIHQWPATLVQPVGSPLSLECTVEGTSNPNLYWYRQAAGRGLQLLFYSVGIGQISSEVPQNLSASRPQDRQFILSSKKLLLSDSGFYLCAWSKMNTEAFFGQGTRLTVV.